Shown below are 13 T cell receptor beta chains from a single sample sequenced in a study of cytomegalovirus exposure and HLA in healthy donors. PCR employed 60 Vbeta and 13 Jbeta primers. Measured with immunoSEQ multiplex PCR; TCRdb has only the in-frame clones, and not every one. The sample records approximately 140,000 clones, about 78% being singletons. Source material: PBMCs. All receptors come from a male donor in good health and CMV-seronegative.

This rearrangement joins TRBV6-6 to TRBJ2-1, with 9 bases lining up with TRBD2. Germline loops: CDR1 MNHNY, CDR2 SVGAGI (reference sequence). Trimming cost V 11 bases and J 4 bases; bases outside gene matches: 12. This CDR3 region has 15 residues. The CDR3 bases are TGTGCCTGCCACCTTAGGACTAGCGAGTACAATGAGCAGTTCTTC. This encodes CACHLRTSEYNEQFF.

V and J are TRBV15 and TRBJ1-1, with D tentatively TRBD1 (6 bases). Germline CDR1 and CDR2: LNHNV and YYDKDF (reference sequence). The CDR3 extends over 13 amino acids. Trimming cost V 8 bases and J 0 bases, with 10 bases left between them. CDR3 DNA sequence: TGTGCCACCTCGGACAGCTTGAACACTGAAGCTTTCTTT. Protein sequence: CATSDSLNTEAFF.

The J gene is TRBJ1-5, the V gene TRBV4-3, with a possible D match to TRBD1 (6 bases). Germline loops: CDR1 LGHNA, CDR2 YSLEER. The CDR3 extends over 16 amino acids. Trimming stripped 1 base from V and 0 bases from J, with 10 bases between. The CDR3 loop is CASSQGTVYSNQPQHF. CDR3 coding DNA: TGCGCCAGCAGCCAAGGGACAGTCTATAGCAATCAGCCCCAGCATTTT.

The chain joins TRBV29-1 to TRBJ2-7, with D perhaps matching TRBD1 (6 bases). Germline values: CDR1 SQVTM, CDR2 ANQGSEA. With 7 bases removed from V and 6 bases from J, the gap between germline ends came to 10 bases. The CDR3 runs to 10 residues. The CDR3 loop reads CSGWDTEQYF. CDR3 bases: TGCAGCGGGTGGGACACCGAGCAGTACTTC.

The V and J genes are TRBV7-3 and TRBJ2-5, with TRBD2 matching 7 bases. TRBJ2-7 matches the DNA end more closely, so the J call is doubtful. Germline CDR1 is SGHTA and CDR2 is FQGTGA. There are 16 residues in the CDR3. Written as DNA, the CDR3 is TGTGCCAGCAGCCCCCATGGGGCGGGAGTAGGCTACGAGCAGTACTTC. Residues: CASSPHGAGVGYEQYF.

CDR3 DNA sequence: TGTGCCAGCAGCCCCTCTCAGGAATATGGCTACACCTTC. Translated, it gives CASSPSQEYGYTF. This chain joins TRBV4-2 and TRBJ1-2; D gene unclear. CDR3 length equals 13 residues. Germline V lookup: CDR1 LGHNA, CDR2 YNFKEQ. V lost 4 bases and J lost 5, with 11 bases in between.

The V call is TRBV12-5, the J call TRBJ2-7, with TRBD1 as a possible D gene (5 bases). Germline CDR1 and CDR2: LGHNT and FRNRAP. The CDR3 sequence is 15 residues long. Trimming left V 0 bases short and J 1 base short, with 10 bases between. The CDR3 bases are TGTGCTAGTGGTTTGGTTATAAAGGGGTCCTACGAGCAGTACTTC. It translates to CASGLVIKGSYEQYF.

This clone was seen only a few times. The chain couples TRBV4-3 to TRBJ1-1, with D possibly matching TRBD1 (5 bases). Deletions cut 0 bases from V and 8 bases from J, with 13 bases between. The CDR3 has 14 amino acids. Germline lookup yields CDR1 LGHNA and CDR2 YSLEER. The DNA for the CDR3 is TGCGCCAGCAGCCAAGATACAGGCTCGGTCGAAGCTTTCTTT. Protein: CASSQDTGSVEAFF.

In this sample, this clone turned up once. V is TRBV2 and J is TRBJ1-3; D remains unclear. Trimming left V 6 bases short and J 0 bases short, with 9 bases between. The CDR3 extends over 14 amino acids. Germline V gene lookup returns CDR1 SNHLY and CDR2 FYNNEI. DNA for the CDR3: TGTGCCAGCAGCCGACAAAGCTCTGGAAACACCATATATTTT. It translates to CASSRQSSGNTIYF.

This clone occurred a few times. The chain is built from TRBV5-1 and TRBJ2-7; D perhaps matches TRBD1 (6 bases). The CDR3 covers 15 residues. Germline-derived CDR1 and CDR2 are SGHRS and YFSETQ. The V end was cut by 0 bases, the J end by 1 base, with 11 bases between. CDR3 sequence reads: CASSLVGQGSYEQYF. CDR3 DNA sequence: TGCGCCAGCAGCTTGGTAGGGCAGGGGTCCTACGAGCAGTACTTC.

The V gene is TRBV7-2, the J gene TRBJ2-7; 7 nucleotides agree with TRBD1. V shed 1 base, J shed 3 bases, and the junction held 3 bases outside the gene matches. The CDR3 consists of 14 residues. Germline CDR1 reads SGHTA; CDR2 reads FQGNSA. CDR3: CASSLVPGGYEQYF. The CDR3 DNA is TGTGCCAGCAGCTTAGTGCCAGGGGGCTACGAGCAGTACTTC.

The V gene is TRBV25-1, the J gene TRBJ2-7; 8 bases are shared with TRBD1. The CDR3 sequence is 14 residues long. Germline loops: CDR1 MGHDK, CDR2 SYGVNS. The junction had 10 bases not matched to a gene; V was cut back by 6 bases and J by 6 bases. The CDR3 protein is CASRDLGQGREQYF. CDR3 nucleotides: TGTGCCAGCAGGGACCTCGGACAGGGCCGCGAGCAGTACTTC.

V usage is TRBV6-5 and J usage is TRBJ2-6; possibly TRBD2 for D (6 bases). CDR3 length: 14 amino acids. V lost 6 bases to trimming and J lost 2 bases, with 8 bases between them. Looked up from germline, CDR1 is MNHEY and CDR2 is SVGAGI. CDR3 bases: TGTGCCAGCAGAGGCGGGGCTGGGGCCAACGTCCTGACTTTC. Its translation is CASRGGAGANVLTF.